In its sample, the clone carrying this T cell receptor (beta chain) was seen a few times. Antigen specificity is unknown. The data were taken from a study of T-cell reconstitution after alpha-beta-depleted transplantation in children. Study-level points and caveats: Alpha-beta T cells about two months after transplant reportedly derived from several hundred expanded graft clones. Some patients owed their high day-60 TCRbeta diversity to surviving recipient T cells and thymic progenitors.

Germline V CDR1 and CDR2: SGHRS, YFSETQ. The CDR3 consists of 20 residues. Germline trimming cut 0 bases from V and 4 bases from J; bases unmatched to any gene: 17. During its preparation, the TCRbeta library received unique molecular identifiers. TCRdb fed the PCR reads into MiXCR, producing one record per CDR3 protein. This table has 98,000 or so distinct CDR3 sequences, more than 20% appearing once. The V call is TRBV5-1, the J call TRBJ1-2, with 11 bases lining up with TRBD1. The sample in question was PBMCs, obtained before TCRalphabeta/CD19-depleted stem cell transplant. This clonotype was sampled from a boy aged 2-15 years with acute lymphoblastic leukemia, due to receive a stem cell transplant. The CDR3 here is CASSLERWRTGGPTLYGYTF. Written as DNA, the CDR3 is TGCGCCAGCAGCTTGGAGAGGTGGCGGACAGGGGGCCCTACCCTCTATGGCTACACCTTC.